This TCR beta chain was observed in a study of blood T cell repertoires in COVID-19 (dated by TCRdb to between 2020 and 2021). For context, the study as a whole: Samples from collaborators originated in the United States, Italy and Spain and spanned both the acute and convalescent phases of COVID-19. The prospective study material was composed of cDNA or gDNA derived from T cells, B-cell-depleted T cells, or PBMCs. Subjects who had been exposed to COVID-19, were actively infected with it, or had recovered from it provided the deeply sampled blood TCRbeta repertoires that made up the dataset. A freely available public database, intended as a resource for researchers studying the immune response to SARS-CoV-2, is where the repertoires were released. The samples were drawn from two sources: the first 160 participants of the ongoing ImmuneRACE study, and 1,254 subjects contributed by 6 global collaborators. A de-identified subject ID, COVID-19 status, age in years and sex were almost always included in the sample metadata. Where HLA class I and class II types were available, the types were taken from metadata supplied by the sample provider, not from assay-based typing.

TCRbeta CDR3 regions were amplified from genomic DNA using the immunoSEQ Assay, a bias-controlled multiplex PCR. Regarding the original processing steps: Within the assay, amplification of reference gene primers was used to estimate how many nucleated cells each sample contained. To quantify the absolute abundance of each unique TCRbeta CDR3 rearrangement, sequence reads were collapsed and filtered. For each sample, productive Simpson clonality was calculated by taking the square root of Simpson's diversity index across productive rearrangements. TCRdb holds this immuneACCESS table with in-frame rearrangements only. Some clones are missing; in checked studies, unresolved V genes explain under half, and the rest has no known cause. V and J calls plus clone size are reproduced from that table; the DNA served to infer D and trimming. Recorded for this sample are 260,000 or so clones; about four fifths of them occurred a single time. 3% to 4.5% of the sample lies in the top ten.

Of note for this clone: Its antigen is currently not known. It has no much larger one-base neighbor in the sample; base qualities were not kept.

Participants in the prospective study were aged about 18 to 95 years, lived in 24 United States geographic areas, and enrolled through a virtual design. To assign participants to cohorts, the prospective study relied on clinical history that participants themselves reported in a screening survey and a study questionnaire. Exposed participants had been in contact with someone with a PCR-confirmed or clinician-diagnosed COVID-19 case within 2 weeks of study entry. Each participant in the prospective study had whole blood, serum and a nasopharyngeal or oropharyngeal swab collected by mobile phlebotomists. Prospective study participants could optionally give additional blood draws and questionnaires over an approximately 2-month period. Blood samples from the prospective study were shipped frozen or at room temperature prior to DNA extraction. General findings and caveats noted by the study authors: The quantity of clinical and demographic metadata differed by source and by participant and was supplied without curation.

Sequenced input: PBMCs or T cells enriched from blood (not recorded which). This clonotype was obtained from a woman in her forties who had been exposed to COVID-19.

The CDR3 in this case is CASRFQGDSPLHF. The DNA is as follows: TGTGCCAGCAGATTTCAAGGGGATTCACCCCTCCACTTT. The chain employs TRBV6-5 and TRBJ1-6; the D gene is perhaps TRBD1, on 5 matching bases. A distance of 11 bases separates the germline ends of V and J, which lose 6 bases and 8 bases respectively. Looking up the germline V gene yields CDR1 MNHEY and CDR2 SVGAGI. The CDR3 holds 13 amino acids from the cysteine to the phenylalanine. The kept DNA is CDR3 alone, 39 bases in frame from the first base.